This T cell receptor beta chain was observed in a study of technical replicates of blood from a handful of donors. Concerning this clone: This CDR3 is also generated by other DNA sequences in the sample.

Clones were read by immunoSEQ multiplex PCR, and TCRdb kept only the in-frame ones, dropping some. Here the sample spans about 83,000 clones, 85% to 95% being singletons. V dropped 4 bases and J dropped 3 bases, with 10 bases sitting between them. Germline V lookup: CDR1 SEHNR, CDR2 FQNEAQ (reference sequence). There are 13 residues in the CDR3. The origin of this receptor is a human donor in good health. Source material: T cells isolated from PBMCs. The genes are TRBV7-9 and TRBJ2-7; possible D gene TRBD2, 5 bases. The CDR3: CASSSPRDYEQYF. CDR3 in DNA: TGTGCCAGCAGCTCCCCCCGGGACTACGAGCAGTACTTC.